This T cell receptor beta chain was sequenced in a study of blood T cell repertoires in COVID-19. Study summary: From the United States, Italy and Spain came samples of acute and convalescent COVID-19. T cells, B-cell-depleted T cells, or PBMCs supplied cDNA or gDNA.

V was trimmed by 1 base and J by 0 bases, leaving 6 bases between them. Germline V gene lookup returns CDR1 MNHNY and CDR2 SVGAGI (reference sequence). This CDR3 has 15 amino acids. In the authors' methods: Researchers report that nucleated cell counts were estimated from reference gene primer amplification. The assay was immunoSEQ multiplex PCR, and TCRdb's table has in-frame clones only and misses some. V, J and clone size are taken as reported in that table, and D and trimming were inferred from the DNA itself. The table shows 150,000 or so clones, with less than 90% occurring only once. Sequencing input: peripheral blood. This clonotype was sampled from a woman between 65 and 79 years old with acute or convalescent COVID-19. This chain connects TRBV6-6 to TRBJ2-2; no definite D call. In DNA form, the CDR3 reads TGTGCCAGCAGTTACTACCCAGCGAACACCGGGGAGCTGTTTTTT. Translation gives CASSYYPANTGELFF.